These 27 T cell receptor beta chains came from one sample sequenced in a study of blood T cell repertoires in COVID-19. Some clones are missing from TCRdb's copy, which holds only in-frame ones; the method was immunoSEQ multiplex PCR. The sample carries roughly 250,000 clones, about nine tenths recorded once. What was sequenced was PBMCs or T cells enriched from blood (not recorded which). These receptor sequences come from a woman aged 45-65 years who had recovered from COVID-19.

This chain connects TRBV9 to TRBJ2-1; no clear D gene. The CDR3 totals 13 residues. Trimming left V 7 bases short and J 7 bases short, with 15 bases between. The V gene's germline CDR1 is SGDLS and CDR2 YYNGEE. CDR3 coding DNA: TGTGCCAGCGGTTTGTCCGTCCAGAATGAGCAGTTCTTC. It translates to CASGLSVQNEQFF. The full variable domain, its missing parts supplied by reference TRBV9 and TRBJ2-1, is DSGVTQTPKHLITATGQRVTLRCSPRSGDLSVYWYQQSLDQGLQFLIQYYNGEERAKGNILERFSAQQFPDLHSELNLSSLELGDSALYFCASGLSVQNEQFFGPGTRLTVL.

The V call is TRBV28, the J call TRBJ1-5; D perhaps matches TRBD1 (5 bases). The CDR3 is made up of 12 amino acids. Deletions cut 7 bases from V and 9 bases from J, with 13 bases between. Looked up from germline, CDR1 is MDHEN and CDR2 is SYDVKM. The CDR3 nucleotides read TGTGCCAGCAATTACAGGCCGGGGCCCCAGCATTTT. Translating gives CASNYRPGPQHF. The whole variable domain, filled in from reference TRBV28 and TRBJ1-5, reads DVKVTQSSRYLVKRTGEKVFLECVQDMDHENMFWYRQDPGLGLRLIYFSYDVKMKEKGDIPEGYSVSREKKERFSLILESASTNQTSMYLCASNYRPGPQHFGDGTRLSIL.

This sequence joins TRBV9 and TRBJ1-1; the match to TRBD1 covers 7 bases. Germline CDR1 is SGDLS and CDR2 is YYNGEE. With 0 bases clipped from V and 6 bases from J, the junction kept 8 bases outside the gene matches. The CDR3 contains 15 residues. This CDR3 reads CASSVGNRGFAEAFF. The CDR3 nucleotides read TGTGCCAGCAGCGTAGGGAACAGGGGATTCGCTGAAGCTTTCTTT. Variable domain in full (rest from reference TRBV9 and TRBJ1-1): DSGVTQTPKHLITATGQRVTLRCSPRSGDLSVYWYQQSLDQGLQFLIQYYNGEERAKGNILERFSAQQFPDLHSELNLSSLELGDSALYFCASSVGNRGFAEAFFGQGTRLTVV.

This clone was observed once. The chain recombines TRBV28 with TRBJ2-7; a possible D gene is TRBD2 (6 bases). The ends were cut back, 6 bases at V and 3 bases at J, with 12 bases in the middle. This CDR3 has 13 amino acids. Per the germline V gene, CDR1 is MDHEN and CDR2 is SYDVKM. This CDR3 is CASSPGGGYEQYF. The CDR3 coding sequence is TGTGCCAGCAGCCCCGGGGGTGGCTACGAGCAGTACTTC.

This clone was found a few times. The V and J genes are TRBV7-9 and TRBJ2-7; D is undetermined. V shed 5 bases and J shed 0 bases, with 5 bases lying between them. This CDR3 is 12 amino acids long. Germline-derived CDR1 and CDR2 are SEHNR and FQNEAQ (reference sequence). For the CDR3, the DNA is TGTGCCAGCAGCCTCAGCTCCTACGAGCAGTACTTC. This gives the protein CASSLSSYEQYF.

This clone has only one observation. The rearrangement joins TRBV15 to TRBJ2-7, with TRBD1 matching 8 bases. The CDR3 runs to 14 residues. Germline CDR1 and CDR2: LNHNV and YYDKDF (reference sequence). Losses at the gene ends were 9 bases for V and 2 bases for J; bases not matched to a gene: 9. The CDR3 loop is CATSRDRSTYEQYF. In DNA, the CDR3 is TGTGCCACAAGTAGGGACAGGTCCACCTACGAGCAGTACTTC.

The chain couples TRBV29-1 to TRBJ2-7; 7 bases are a match to TRBD2. This CDR3 comprises 13 residues. CDR1 SQVTM and CDR2 ANQGSEA come from the germline V gene. Losses at the gene ends were 4 bases for V and 2 bases for J; bases not matched to a gene: 5. As DNA, the CDR3 is TGCAGCGTTGGGCTAGCGGCCACCTACGAGCAGTACTTC. Its protein is CSVGLAATYEQYF.

This chain joins TRBV30 and TRBJ1-1; tentative D call: TRBD1 (6 bases). The CDR3 totals 15 residues. Trimming left V 0 bases short and J 3 bases short, with 14 bases between. Germline V CDR1 and CDR2: GTSNPN, SVGIG (reference sequence). For the CDR3, the DNA is TGTGCCTGGAGTGTACTGGGGGCAGGGGACACTGAAGCTTTCTTT. This translates into CAWSVLGAGDTEAFF. Based on the CDR3 plus reference TRBV30 and TRBJ1-1, the full variable domain is SQTIHQWPATLVQPVGSPLSLECTVEGTSNPNLYWYRQAAGRGLQLLFYSVGIGQISSEVPQNLSASRPQDRQFILSSKKLLLSDSGFYLCAWSVLGAGDTEAFFGQGTRLTVV.

This clone was counted only a few times. CDR3 amino acids: CASSLAAGINEKLFF. CDR3 bases: TGTGCCAGCAGCTTAGCAGCAGGGATTAATGAAAAACTGTTTTTT. The gene calls are TRBV7-2 and TRBJ1-4, with D perhaps matching TRBD1 (5 bases). This CDR3 is built from 15 residues. The V end lost 0 bases, the J end lost 4 bases, and 9 bases lay between the germline ends. Germline V gene lookup returns CDR1 SGHTA and CDR2 FQGNSA.

This clone was detected only once. This sequence joins TRBV6-5 and TRBJ2-5; 10 nucleotides agree with TRBD2. The CDR3 sequence is 14 residues long. J gave up 4 bases and V 7 bases, and 6 bases lay outside the gene matches. CDR1 and CDR2 from the germline V gene are MNHEY and SVGAGI. The DNA for the CDR3 is TGTGCCAGCAAAGCGGGAGGGCCACGAGAGACCCAGTACTTC. It encodes CASKAGGPRETQYF.

As for this clone: A junction boundary mismatches the germline segment, possibly from a read error. The chain recombines TRBV7-2 with TRBJ2-7; the D gene is possibly TRBD1 (7 bases). This CDR3 contains 13 residues. CDR1 and CDR2 (germline): SGHTA, FQGNSA. The CDR3 region is CASSLNRGGTVGF. CDR3 DNA: TGTGCCAGCAGCTTAAATCGAGGGGGGACAGTTGGGTTC.

The J gene is TRBJ2-7, the V gene TRBV6-5, with 10 bases identical to TRBD2. Germline CDR1 and CDR2: MNHEY and SVGAGI. The length of the CDR3 is 14 residues. The ends lost 4 bases at V and 7 bases at J; junction bases unmatched: 7. The CDR3 is CASSSTSGAGEQYF. The CDR3 DNA reads TGTGCCAGCAGTTCAACTAGCGGGGCGGGAGAGCAGTACTTC.

V is TRBV28 and J is TRBJ1-1; TRBD1 agrees at 10 bases. Germline CDR1 MDHEN, CDR2 SYDVKM. CDR3 length equals 18 residues. The V and J ends lost 4 bases and 0 bases, in that order; junction bases with no gene match: 11. CDR3 coding DNA: TGTGCCAGCAGTTCTCCCAGGACAGGGGGAAGTATGAACACTGAAGCTTTCTTT. Protein product: CASSSPRTGGSMNTEAFF.

This chain links TRBV19 with TRBJ2-1; possibly TRBD2 for D (6 bases). From germline, CDR1 is LNHDA and CDR2 SQIVND (reference sequence). The CDR3 covers 14 residues. V was shortened by 9 bases and J by 2 bases, with 14 bases between the two germline ends. The CDR3: CASTHSGTYNEQFF. In nucleotides, the CDR3 is TGTGCCAGCACCCATAGCGGAACCTACAATGAGCAGTTCTTC.

This clone was observed a handful of times. The chain uses TRBV18 and TRBJ2-7, with 11 bases fitting TRBD1. There are 15 residues in the CDR3. V shed 0 bases and J 6 bases; nucleotides not matched to a gene: 4. Germline loops: CDR1 KGHSH, CDR2 LQKENI. The CDR3 spells CASSPPGTGGFEQYF. CDR3 in DNA: TGTGCCAGCTCACCACCCGGGACAGGGGGGTTCGAGCAGTACTTC.

The gene calls are TRBV30 and TRBJ1-6; 7 bases are a match to TRBD1. J was trimmed by 5 bases and V by 5 bases; bases with no gene match: 3. This CDR3 has 13 residues. Germline values: CDR1 GTSNPN, CDR2 SVGIG (reference sequence). CDR3 loop: CAWGQADNSPLHF. As DNA, the CDR3 is TGTGCCTGGGGACAGGCCGATAATTCACCCCTCCACTTT.

CDR3 sequence reads: CASSLDGQGAQPQHF. The CDR3 nucleotides read TGTGCCAGCAGCTTAGACGGACAGGGTGCGCAGCCCCAGCATTTT. The chain links TRBV7-9 to TRBJ1-5; the match to TRBD1 covers 8 bases. J was trimmed by 7 bases and V by 1 base; bases with no gene match: 6. There are 15 residues in the CDR3. Germline V gene sequence: CDR1 SEHNR, CDR2 FQNEAQ (reference sequence).

This clone was seen only once. Additional DNA sequences in this sample encode the identical CDR3. CDR3 sequence: CASSSGTGDYEQYF. In DNA, the CDR3 is TGTGCCAGTAGTAGCGGGACAGGAGACTACGAGCAGTACTTC. The V call is TRBV19, the J call TRBJ2-7; TRBD1 aligns across 8 bases. Germline lookup yields CDR1 LNHDA and CDR2 SQIVND (reference sequence). The CDR3 has 14 amino acids. The V and J ends lost 4 bases and 3 bases, in that order; junction bases with no gene match: 5.

This clone was observed once. The CDR3 DNA is TGCAGCGTTGACCATGGGACAGGGACTCCTAGCTATGGCTACACCTTC. Protein: CSVDHGTGTPSYGYTF. V and J are TRBV29-1 and TRBJ1-2, with TRBD1 identical over 9 bases. The germline V gene has CDR1 SQVTM and CDR2 ANQGSEA. The V and J ends lost 3 bases and 4 bases, in that order; junction bases with no gene match: 12. CDR3 length: 16 amino acids.

This chain links TRBV4-2 with TRBJ1-4; D unresolved. This CDR3 region has 16 residues. Trimming pared 1 base from V and 0 bases from J, leaving 9 bases between. Germline CDR1 is LGHNA and CDR2 is YNFKEQ. The DNA of the CDR3 is TGTGCCAGCAGCCAAGGTAACCCGGCAACTAATGAAAAACTGTTTTTT. This gives the protein CASSQGNPATNEKLFF.

The V and J genes are TRBV5-8 and TRBJ1-2, with D perhaps TRBD1 (5 bases). Per the germline V gene, CDR1 is SGHTS and CDR2 is YDEGEE. V shed 0 bases and J shed 2 bases, with 11 bases lying between them. This CDR3 is 15 amino acids long. CDR3 amino acids: CASSLAPAGNYGYTF. For the CDR3, the DNA is TGTGCCAGCAGCTTGGCTCCCGCAGGGAACTATGGCTACACCTTC.

The chain links TRBV7-9 to TRBJ2-3, with D perhaps matching TRBD1 (6 bases). This CDR3 is built from 16 residues. Trimming left V 5 bases short and J 5 bases short, with 20 bases between. Per the germline V gene, CDR1 is SEHNR and CDR2 is FQNEAQ (reference sequence). The CDR3 DNA follows: TGTGCCAGCAGCCCAGGGGTTTCGGCCCTCGGAGATACGCAGTATTTT. Translated: CASSPGVSALGDTQYF.

V usage is TRBV28 and J usage is TRBJ2-1, with 10 bases that match TRBD2. This CDR3 spans 16 amino acids. V lost 5 bases and J lost 0; bases outside the gene matches: 4. CDR1 and CDR2 from the germline V gene are MDHEN and SYDVKM. CDR3 in amino acids: CASSVSGRSSYNEQFF. In DNA, the CDR3 is TGTGCCAGCAGTGTTAGCGGGAGGTCCTCCTACAATGAGCAGTTCTTC. The full variable domain, completed using reference TRBV28 and TRBJ2-1, is DVKVTQSSRYLVKRTGEKVFLECVQDMDHENMFWYRQDPGLGLRLIYFSYDVKMKEKGDIPEGYSVSREKKERFSLILESASTNQTSMYLCASSVSGRSSYNEQFFGPGTRLTVL.

The chain has TRBV27 and TRBJ1-2, with a possible D match to TRBD1 (6 bases). This CDR3 has 17 residues. Germline CDR1 and CDR2: MNHEY and SMNVEV (reference sequence). Trimming shortened V by 4 bases and J by 3 bases, and 21 bases separated the two germline ends. Here the CDR3 reads CASSSFSTGSDYYGYTF. CDR3 sequence (DNA): TGTGCCAGCAGTTCCTTTTCGACAGGTAGTGATTACTATGGCTACACCTTC.

The rearrangement uses TRBV19 and TRBJ2-1, with 14 bases fitting TRBD2. This CDR3 is 17 amino acids long. Germline V CDR1 and CDR2: LNHDA, SQIVND (reference sequence). V lost 4 bases and J lost 3; bases outside the gene matches: 5. The CDR3 region is CASSTGLAGVVYNEQFF. The DNA of the CDR3 is TGTGCCAGTAGTACGGGACTAGCGGGAGTAGTCTACAATGAGCAGTTCTTC.

The rearrangement links TRBV28 to TRBJ2-5; TRBD1 might be the D (5 bases). The CDR3 has 15 residues. Trimming took 7 bases from V and 2 from J, leaving 17 bases between them. Germline V gives CDR1 MDHEN, CDR2 SYDVKM. The CDR3 loop is CASKISGQKQETQYF. The CDR3 DNA follows: TGTGCCAGCAAAATATCAGGGCAGAAGCAAGAGACCCAGTACTTC.

The chain carries TRBV7-9 and TRBJ1-6; D unclear. This CDR3 is 15 amino acids long. Germline V lookup: CDR1 SEHNR, CDR2 FQNEAQ (reference sequence). V lost 2 bases and J lost 6, with 11 bases in between. CDR3 DNA: TGTGCCAGCAGCTTAATGGGTGACATTAATTCACCCCTCCACTTT. This codes for CASSLMGDINSPLHF.